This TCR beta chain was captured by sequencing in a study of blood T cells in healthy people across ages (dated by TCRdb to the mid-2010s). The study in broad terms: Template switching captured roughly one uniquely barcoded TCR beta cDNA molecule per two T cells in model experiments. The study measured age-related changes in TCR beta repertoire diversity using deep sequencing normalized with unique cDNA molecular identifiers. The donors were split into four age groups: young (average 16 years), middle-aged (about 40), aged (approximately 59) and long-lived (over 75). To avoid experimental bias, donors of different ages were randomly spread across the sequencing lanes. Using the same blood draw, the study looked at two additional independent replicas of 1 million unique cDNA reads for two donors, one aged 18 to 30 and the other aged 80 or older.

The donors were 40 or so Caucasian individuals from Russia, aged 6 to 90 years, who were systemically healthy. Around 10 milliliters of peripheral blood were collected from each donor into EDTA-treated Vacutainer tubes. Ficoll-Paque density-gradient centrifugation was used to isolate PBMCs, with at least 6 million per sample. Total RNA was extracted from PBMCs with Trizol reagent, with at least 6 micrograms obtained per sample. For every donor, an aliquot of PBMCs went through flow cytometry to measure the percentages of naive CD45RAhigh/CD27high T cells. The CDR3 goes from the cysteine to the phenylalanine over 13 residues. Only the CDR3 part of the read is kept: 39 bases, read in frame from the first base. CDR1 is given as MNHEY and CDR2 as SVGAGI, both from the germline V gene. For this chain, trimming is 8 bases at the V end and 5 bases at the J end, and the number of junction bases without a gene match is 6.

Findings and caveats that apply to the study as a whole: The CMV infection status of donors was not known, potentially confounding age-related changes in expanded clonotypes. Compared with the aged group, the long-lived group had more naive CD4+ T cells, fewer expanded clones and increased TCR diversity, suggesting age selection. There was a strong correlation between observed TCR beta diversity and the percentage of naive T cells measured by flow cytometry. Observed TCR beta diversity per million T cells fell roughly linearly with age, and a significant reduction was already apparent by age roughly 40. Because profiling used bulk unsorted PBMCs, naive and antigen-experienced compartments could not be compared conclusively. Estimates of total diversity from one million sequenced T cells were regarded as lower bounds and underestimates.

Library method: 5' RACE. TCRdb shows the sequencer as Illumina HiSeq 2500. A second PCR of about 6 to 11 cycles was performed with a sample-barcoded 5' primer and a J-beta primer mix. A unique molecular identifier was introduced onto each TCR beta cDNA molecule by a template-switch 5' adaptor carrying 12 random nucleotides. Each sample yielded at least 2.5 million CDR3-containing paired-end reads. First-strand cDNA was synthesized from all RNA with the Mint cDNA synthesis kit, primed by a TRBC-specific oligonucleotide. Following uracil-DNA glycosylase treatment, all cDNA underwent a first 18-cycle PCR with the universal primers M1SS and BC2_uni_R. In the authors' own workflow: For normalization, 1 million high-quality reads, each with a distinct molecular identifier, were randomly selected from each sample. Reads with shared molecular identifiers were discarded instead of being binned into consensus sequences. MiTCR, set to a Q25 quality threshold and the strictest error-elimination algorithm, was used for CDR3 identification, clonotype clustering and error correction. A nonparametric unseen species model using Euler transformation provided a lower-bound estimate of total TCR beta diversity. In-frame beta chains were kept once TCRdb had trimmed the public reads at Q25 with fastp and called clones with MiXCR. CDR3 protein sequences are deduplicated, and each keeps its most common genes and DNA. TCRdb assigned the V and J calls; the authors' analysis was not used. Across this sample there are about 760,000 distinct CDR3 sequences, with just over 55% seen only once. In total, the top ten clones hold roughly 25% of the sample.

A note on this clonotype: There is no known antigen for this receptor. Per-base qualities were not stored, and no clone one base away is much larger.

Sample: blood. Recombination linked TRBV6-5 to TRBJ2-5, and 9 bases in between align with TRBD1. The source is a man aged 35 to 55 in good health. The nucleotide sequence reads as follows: TGTGCCAGCCTTCGGACAGGGGAGGAGACCCAGTACTTC. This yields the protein CASLRTGEETQYF.